This is a list of T cell receptor beta chains from one sample in a study of blood T cell repertoires in COVID-19. The protocol was immunoSEQ multiplex PCR, while the TCRdb copy is restricted to in-frame clones and leaves out a portion. The sample holds 250,000 to 350,000 clones, 90% seen once. Sequencing was carried out using peripheral blood. The source is a woman aged 25 to 39 with COVID-19, enrolled during active disease. Each CDR3 is given with its conserved first and last residue. A D gene is named only where the DNA matches it firmly. Only some rows state a clone size, as once, few, many or a class for expanded clones.

V gene	J gene	clone size	D gene	CDR3 protein	CDR3 DNA
TRBV19	TRBJ2-3	NA	NA	CASSIGISGADTQYF	TGTGCCAGTAGTATCGGGATTTCAGGGGCAGATACGCAGTATTTT
TRBV10-3	TRBJ1-6	NA	NA	CAISESSRQGTAPLHF	TGTGCCATCAGTGAGTCAAGTAGGCAGGGGACGGCACCCCTCCACTTT
TRBV28	TRBJ1-6	NA	NA	CASTLGVENSPLHF	TGTGCCAGCACTCTCGGCGTGGAGAATTCACCCCTCCACTTT
TRBV30	TRBJ1-5	NA	TRBD1	CAWRINGQGVGNQPQHF	TGTGCCTGGAGGATCAACGGACAGGGGGTTGGTAATCAGCCCCAGCATTTT
TRBV2	TRBJ1-2	few	NA	CASSELTQDYGYTF	TGTGCCAGCAGTGAACTGACCCAGGATTATGGCTACACCTTC
TRBV27	TRBJ2-5	once	NA	CASSLGGWAETQYF	TGTGCCAGCAGTTTAGGGGGGTGGGCAGAGACCCAGTACTTC
TRBV29-1	TRBJ1-1	NA	TRBD1	CSARQGAMNTEAFF	TGCAGCGCACGACAGGGGGCCATGAACACTGAAGCTTTCTTT
TRBV30	TRBJ2-4	once	NA	CAWKIVGNIQYF	TGTGCCTGGAAGATCGTCGGGAACATTCAGTACTTC
TRBV7-9	TRBJ2-1	NA	TRBD1	CASSLSRQGKNEQFF	TGTGCCAGCAGCTTATCGAGACAGGGGAAAAATGAGCAGTTCTTC
TRBV9	TRBJ2-5	NA	NA	CASSVEPVMETQYF	TGTGCCAGCAGCGTAGAGCCCGTTATGGAGACCCAGTACTTC
TRBV14	TRBJ2-7	NA	TRBD2	CASSQLGTSGPRGYEQYF	TGTGCCAGCAGCCAACTAGGGACTAGCGGTCCTAGGGGCTACGAGCAGTACTTC
TRBV4-2	TRBJ1-3	NA	NA	CASSQVETGSSGNTIYF	TGTGCCAGCAGCCAGGTAGAAACAGGGTCCTCTGGAAACACCATATATTTT
TRBV9	TRBJ2-5	NA	TRBD1	CASSGTWDRESETQYF	TGTGCCAGCAGCGGGACCTGGGACAGGGAGTCGGAGACCCAGTACTTC
TRBV11-2	TRBJ2-1	NA	TRBD2	CASSGTSGRAHNEQFF	TGTGCCAGCAGTGGGACTAGCGGGAGAGCCCACAATGAGCAGTTCTTC
TRBV9	TRBJ1-1	NA	TRBD1	CASSVVGQGYTEAFF	TGTGCCAGCAGCGTAGTAGGACAGGGTTACACTGAAGCTTTCTTT
TRBV19	TRBJ2-3	NA	TRBD2	CASSLRTSGRPADTQYF	TGTGCCAGTAGTCTTCGGACTAGCGGGAGACCGGCAGATACGCAGTATTTT
TRBV29-1	TRBJ1-1	NA	NA	CSVSGYGGIGTEAFF	TGCAGCGTTAGCGGTTACGGGGGGATCGGCACTGAAGCTTTCTTT
TRBV2	TRBJ1-5	NA	NA	CASSDLGRVSNQPQHF	TGTGCCAGCAGTGACCTGGGCAGGGTGAGCAATCAGCCCCAGCATTTT
TRBV4-2	TRBJ2-7	NA	TRBD2	CASSQASGNYEQYF	TGTGCCAGCAGCCAAGCTAGCGGGAATTACGAGCAGTACTTC
TRBV5-4	TRBJ1-1	NA	TRBD1	CASSLQGQGSSEAFF	TGTGCCAGCAGCCTACAAGGACAGGGTTCCTCTGAAGCTTTCTTT
TRBV19	TRBJ1-3	NA	NA	CASSIRNPHRNSGNTIYF	TGTGCCAGTAGTATACGGAACCCACACAGGAACTCTGGAAACACCATATATTTT
TRBV7-3	TRBJ1-1	NA	NA	CASSLFAGDTEAFF	TGTGCCAGCAGCTTATTTGCAGGGGACACTGAAGCTTTCTTT
TRBV30	TRBJ1-1	many	TRBD1	CAWKADRDTEAFF	TGTGCCTGGAAGGCGGACAGGGACACTGAAGCTTTCTTT
TRBV6-2/TRBV6-3	TRBJ2-6	medium-sized	NA	CASSYDSSGANVLTF	TGTGCCAGCAGTTATGACAGCTCTGGGGCCAACGTCCTGACTTTC
TRBV7-8	TRBJ1-3	NA	NA	CASSLNGGGNTIYF	TGTGCCAGCAGCTTAAACGGGGGAGGGAACACCATATATTTT
TRBV30	TRBJ1-3	NA	NA	CAWSRVASGNTIYF	TGTGCCTGGAGTCGGGTGGCAAGTGGAAACACCATATATTTT
TRBV28	TRBJ1-1	NA	NA	CASSFARVLSTEAFF	TGTGCCAGCAGTTTTGCCAGGGTATTATCGACTGAAGCTTTCTTT
TRBV7-2	TRBJ2-2	NA	NA	CASSLDTASSGELFF	TGTGCCAGCAGCTTAGATACAGCTTCTTCCGGGGAGCTGTTTTTT
TRBV5-8	TRBJ2-2	NA	TRBD1	CASSPGQGSGELFF	TGTGCCAGCAGTCCGGGACAGGGTTCCGGGGAGCTGTTTTTT
TRBV19	TRBJ1-2	NA	NA	CASSIVGLNYGYTF	TGTGCCAGTAGTATAGTTGGACTTAACTATGGCTACACCTTC
TRBV6-1	TRBJ2-4	NA	NA	CASSERDLRDIQYF	TGTGCCAGCAGTGAACGGGACTTAAGGGACATTCAGTACTTC
TRBV14	TRBJ2-7	NA	TRBD1	CASSHGTASYEQYF	TGTGCCAGCAGCCACGGGACAGCGTCCTACGAGCAGTACTTC
TRBV5-1	TRBJ2-1	once	NA	CASSSGPGYGDNEQFF	TGCGCCAGCAGTTCAGGCCCGGGGTACGGTGATAATGAGCAGTTCTTC
TRBV11-2	TRBJ1-5	NA	NA	CASSRDIDQPQHF	TGTGCCAGCAGCCGGGACATCGATCAGCCCCAGCATTTT
TRBV7-3	TRBJ2-1	NA	NA	CASSSPGTDNEQFF	TGTGCCAGCAGCTCCCCCGGGACTGACAATGAGCAGTTCTTC
TRBV7-9	TRBJ1-4	NA	NA	CASSLTGKGEKLFF	TGTGCCAGCAGCTTAACAGGGAAGGGGGAAAAACTGTTTTTT
TRBV7-2	TRBJ2-3	NA	NA	CASRPRGEADTQYF	TGTGCCAGCAGACCCAGGGGTGAGGCAGATACGCAGTATTTT
TRBV5-4	TRBJ1-1	NA	TRBD1	CASSFPGGVNTEAFF	TGTGCCAGCAGCTTTCCAGGGGGAGTAAACACTGAAGCTTTCTTT
TRBV10-3	TRBJ2-7	NA	NA	CAISDVDYTYEQYF	TGTGCCATCAGTGACGTCGACTACACCTACGAGCAGTACTTC
TRBV6-5	TRBJ2-5	NA	NA	CASSLGSQETQYF	TGTGCCAGCAGCCTGGGCTCCCAAGAGACCCAGTACTTC
TRBV2	TRBJ2-5	NA	TRBD2	CASRALAGGGETQYF	TGTGCCAGCAGGGCTTTAGCGGGAGGGGGTGAGACCCAGTACTTC
TRBV6-5	TRBJ2-5	once	NA	CASSSPGEETQYF	TGTGCCAGCAGTTCTCCAGGGGAGGAGACCCAGTACTTC
TRBV19	TRBJ1-5	few	NA	CASSTDYFGPQHF	TGTGCCAGTAGTACTGACTATTTCGGACCCCAGCATTTT
TRBV3-1/TRBV3-2	TRBJ1-1	NA	NA	CASGIGGGVRTEAFF	TGTGCCTCCGGGATAGGGGGGGGCGTTCGTACTGAAGCTTTCTTT
TRBV12-5	TRBJ2-7	NA	TRBD1	CASGLYGTGGYEQYF	TGTGCTAGTGGTTTGTACGGGACAGGGGGTTACGAGCAGTACTTC
TRBV2	TRBJ2-5	NA	TRBD1	CASSEWTGSTQYF	TGTGCCAGCAGTGAATGGACAGGGTCGACCCAGTACTTC
TRBV10-1	TRBJ2-7	NA	TRBD2	CASSESKAGGIHEQYF	TGCGCCAGCAGTGAGTCGAAGGCGGGAGGGATCCACGAGCAGTACTTC
TRBV11-2	TRBJ2-2	NA	NA	CASSLAAGGTGELFF	TGTGCCAGCAGCTTAGCGGCAGGGGGGACCGGGGAGCTGTTTTTT
TRBV5-1	TRBJ2-7	NA	TRBD1	CASSPAGQGADEQYF	TGCGCCAGCAGCCCGGCCGGACAGGGGGCGGACGAGCAGTACTTC
TRBV14	TRBJ2-7	NA	TRBD1	CASSPYRGSHEQYF	TGTGCCAGCAGCCCGTACAGGGGATCCCACGAGCAGTACTTC
TRBV2	TRBJ2-1	once	NA	CASSSESVNEQFF	TGTGCCAGCAGTTCTGAGTCGGTAAATGAGCAGTTCTTC
TRBV12-3/TRBV12-4	TRBJ2-7	NA	NA	CASSWQLTYEQYF	TGTGCCAGCAGTTGGCAGTTAACCTACGAGCAGTACTTC
TRBV19	TRBJ1-5	NA	NA	CATTLMGLGGGNQPQHF	TGTGCCACCACACTTATGGGGTTGGGGGGTGGCAATCAGCCCCAGCATTTT
TRBV5-1	TRBJ1-1	NA	NA	CASSLDQGGTEAFF	TGCGCCAGCAGCTTGGATCAGGGAGGAACTGAAGCTTTCTTT
TRBV5-4	TRBJ2-3	once	NA	CASSLETSTDTQYF	TGTGCCAGCAGCTTGGAGACTAGCACAGATACGCAGTATTTT
TRBV19	TRBJ2-5	NA	TRBD2	CASSIGKAGYETQYF	TGTGCCAGTAGTATAGGGAAAGCGGGATATGAGACCCAGTACTTC
TRBV12-3/TRBV12-4	TRBJ2-7	NA	NA	CASSPRWAHEQYF	TGTGCCAGCAGTCCCCGGTGGGCCCACGAGCAGTACTTC
TRBV5-4	TRBJ2-5	NA	TRBD2	CASRTGGEIKETQYF	TGTGCCAGCAGAACGGGGGGGGAAATTAAAGAGACCCAGTACTTC
TRBV28	TRBJ1-4	once	NA	CASSLSQGFRGEKLFF	TGTGCCAGCAGTTTATCGCAGGGGTTTCGTGGTGAAAAACTGTTTTTT
TRBV21-1	TRBJ1-1	NA	NA	CASTMRIRDRETTEAFF	TGTGCCAGCACCATGAGAATCCGGGACAGGGAGACCACTGAAGCTTTCTTT